These 10 T cell receptor beta chains were all obtained from the same sample, sequenced in a study of shared clonotypes between healthy human individuals. The assay was immunoSEQ multiplex PCR, and TCRdb's table has in-frame clones only and misses some. The sample comprises around 700,000 clones, around 72% of which are singletons, and about 1.8% rests with the top ten. Specimen: memory CD4+ T cells sorted from blood. Documented subset: CD45RA-negative fraction. Receptor source: a woman in her twenties or thirties in good health.

The rearrangement joins TRBV29-1 to TRBJ1-2; a weak D match, TRBD1 (5 bases). Germline CDR1 reads SQVTM; CDR2 reads ANQGSEA. This CDR3 has 12 residues. Trimming removed 4 bases from V and 4 bases from J, with 10 bases in between. In nucleotides, the CDR3 is TGCAGCGTTGGTTCTCAGGGCTATGGCTACACCTTC. Residues: CSVGSQGYGYTF.

This chain connects TRBV30 to TRBJ2-7, with TRBD1 matching 7 bases. CDR1 GTSNPN and CDR2 SVGIG come from the germline V gene (reference sequence). With V trimmed by 4 bases and J by 4 bases, 7 bases remained unmatched. The CDR3 sequence is 13 residues long. CDR3 DNA: TGTGCCTGGACGGTAGGGGGCGCATACGAGCAGTACTTC. It codes for CAWTVGGAYEQYF. Drawing the rest from reference TRBV30 and TRBJ2-7, the complete variable domain is SQTIHQWPATLVQPVGSPLSLECTVEGTSNPNLYWYRQAAGRGLQLLFYSVGIGQISSEVPQNLSASRPQDRQFILSSKKLLLSDSGFYLCAWTVGGAYEQYFGPGTRLTVT.

V usage is TRBV19 and J usage is TRBJ1-2; 7 bases line up with TRBD1. V was clipped by 5 bases and J by 0 bases; unmatched bases: 6. Germline-derived CDR1 and CDR2 are LNHDA and SQIVND (reference sequence). The CDR3 runs 15 residues. CDR3 sequence (DNA): TGTGCCAGTAGTGGCCCCGGGACAGCTAACTATGGCTACACCTTC. Amino acid sequence: CASSGPGTANYGYTF.

The chain has TRBV28 and TRBJ1-1; perhaps TRBD1 as D (6 bases). This CDR3 contains 14 residues. Germline CDR1 reads MDHEN; CDR2 reads SYDVKM. Between the trimmed V and J ends, which lost 6 bases and 1 base, there was a span of 12 bases. The CDR3: CASRSGTSNTEAFF. The CDR3 nucleotides are TGTGCCAGCAGGTCCGGGACATCGAACACTGAAGCTTTCTTT.

This chain links TRBV30 with TRBJ2-1; 9 nucleotides line up with TRBD2. V was pared by 0 bases and J by 6 bases, with 6 bases of the junction left unmatched. The length of the CDR3 is 15 residues. Looked up from germline, CDR1 is GTSNPN and CDR2 is SVGIG (reference sequence). The CDR3 reads CAWSVQSSGSNEQFF. The CDR3 region has the DNA TGTGCCTGGAGTGTACAGAGTAGCGGGAGCAATGAGCAGTTCTTC.

The V gene is TRBV4-2, the J gene TRBJ2-2; perhaps TRBD1 as D (6 bases). From germline, CDR1 is LGHNA and CDR2 YNFKEQ. V was trimmed by 1 base and J by 0 bases, leaving 9 bases between them. The CDR3 is 16 residues long. The CDR3 region is CASSQVRDTNTGELFF. CDR3 coding DNA: TGTGCCAGCAGCCAAGTAAGGGACACGAACACCGGGGAGCTGTTTTTT.

The V gene is TRBV27, the J gene TRBJ2-7; 10 positions agree with TRBD2. In germline, CDR1 is MNHEY, CDR2 SMNVEV (reference sequence). The CDR3 length is 18 residues. V dropped 5 bases and J dropped 2; count of bases not matched to a gene: 15. CDR3 loop: CASSRGLASYWGTYEQYF. CDR3 in DNA: TGTGCCAGCAGTCGGGGACTAGCGTCCTATTGGGGGACCTACGAGCAGTACTTC.

This clone came up once. The chain couples TRBV7-8 to TRBJ2-7, with D tentatively TRBD2 (6 bases). The CDR3 contains 16 residues. The V end lost 6 bases, the J end lost 3 bases, and 21 bases lay between the germline ends. Germline V gives CDR1 SGHVS, CDR2 FQNEAQ. The CDR3 nucleotides read TGTGCCAGCAGTCCTACTTTCGGACTACAAAACTACGAGCAGTACTTC. Its protein is CASSPTFGLQNYEQYF.

This chain connects TRBV27 to TRBJ2-7; 7 nucleotides agree with TRBD1. Losses at the gene ends were 3 bases for V and 5 bases for J; bases not matched to a gene: 4. CDR1 and CDR2 from the germline V gene are MNHEY and SMNVEV (reference sequence). The CDR3 has 13 residues. The CDR3 is CASSFQTGDEQYF. CDR3 sequence (DNA): TGTGCCAGCAGTTTCCAAACAGGGGACGAGCAGTACTTC.

To note about this clone: Other DNA sequences in the sample encode the same CDR3. The CDR3 sequence: CASSVVGEADTQYF. The CDR3 nucleotides are TGTGCCAGCAGCGTAGTCGGGGAAGCAGATACGCAGTATTTT. The chain carries TRBV9 and TRBJ2-3; D is perhaps TRBD2 (5 bases). Trimming took off 0 bases at V and 4 bases at J, with 9 bases between the two ends. From germline, CDR1 is SGDLS and CDR2 YYNGEE. The CDR3 length is 14 residues.